The clone carrying this T cell receptor (beta chain) was picked up many times. What it recognizes is unknown. The data are from a study of blood T cells in healthy people across ages. Study-level results: Diversity figures based on one million T cells were deemed too low.

A second roughly 6 to 12 cycle PCR used barcoded and J-beta primers. TCRdb ran MiXCR on the 5' RACE reads and lists one entry per CDR3 protein. The sample shows 580,000 or so distinct CDR3 sequences, around half of them seen only once. The germline V and J ends were trimmed by 5 bases and 4 bases, with 17 bases remaining between them. Germline loops: CDR1 SEHNR, CDR2 FQNEAQ (reference sequence). The CDR3 is made up of 16 amino acids. All donors came from Russia, were Caucasian and healthy, and spanned ages about 6 to 100. PBMCs, at least 7 million per sample, were isolated. Sequencing was done on a sample of blood. The chain is built from TRBV7-9 and TRBJ1-4, with D hard to call. This receptor was taken from a man of 80 years or more in good health. The CDR3 DNA reads as TGTGCCAGCAGCCCGCCAGCCGGGTCCGGTAATGAAAAACTGTTTTTT. As protein: CASSPPAGSGNEKLFF.